What follows are 2 T cell receptor beta chains derived from one specimen sequenced in a study of low-dose radiotherapy and immunotherapy resistance in tumors. Documented time point: before trial treatment. Gene-specific TRAV and TRBV primers were used for first-strand cDNA, covering alpha and beta chains. PCR amplification of the TCRs was performed with Phusion for 15 to 25 PCR cycles, and it relied on a constant-region primer together with a V-primer adapter. TCRdb ran MiXCR on the reads and lists one entry per CDR3 protein. This repertoire shows around 80,000 distinct CDR3 sequences, 15% to 20% found once; its top ten account for over 4.5%. This specimen consisted of PBMCs, obtained before treatment. These receptors all come from a male donor with prostate cancer.

This clonotype was seen repeatedly, ten times or more. J is TRBJ2-4 and V is TRBV30, with TRBD1 as a possible D gene (6 bases). The germline gives CDR1 GTSNPN, CDR2 SVGIG (reference sequence). The CDR3 extends over 13 amino acids. Trimming pared 2 bases from V and 7 bases from J, leaving 12 bases between. DNA of the CDR3: TGTGCCTGGAGTCGGACAGAAGGCAACATTCAGTACTTC. Its translation: CAWSRTEGNIQYF.

This clonotype has at least ten counts. CDR3 amino acids: CASSYGQGEQYF. In nucleotides, the CDR3 is TGCGCCAGCAGCTACGGACAGGGCGAGCAGTACTTC. This chain links TRBV5-1 with TRBJ2-7; TRBD1 matches at 8 bases. The length of the CDR3 is 12 residues. Germline CDR1 is SGHRS and CDR2 is YFSETQ. V lost 3 bases and J lost 6; bases outside the gene matches: 2.